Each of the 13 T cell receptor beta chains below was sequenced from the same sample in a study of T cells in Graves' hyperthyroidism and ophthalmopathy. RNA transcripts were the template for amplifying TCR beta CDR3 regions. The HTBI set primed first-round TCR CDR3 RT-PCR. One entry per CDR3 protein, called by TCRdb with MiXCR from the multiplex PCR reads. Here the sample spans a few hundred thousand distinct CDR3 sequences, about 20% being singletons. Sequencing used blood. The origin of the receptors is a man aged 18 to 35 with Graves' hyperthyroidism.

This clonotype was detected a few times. The CDR3 DNA reads TGTGCCAGTAGCCACCCTCCGGGACGCCTCCAAGAGACCCAGTACTTC. Its translation is CASSHPPGRLQETQYF. The rearrangement uses TRBV19 and TRBJ2-5; D is perhaps TRBD1 or TRBD2 (5 bases each). V was cut by 6 bases and J by 1 base, with 18 bases left in between. This CDR3 region has 16 residues. CDR1 is LNHDA, CDR2 SQIVND, per germline (reference sequence).

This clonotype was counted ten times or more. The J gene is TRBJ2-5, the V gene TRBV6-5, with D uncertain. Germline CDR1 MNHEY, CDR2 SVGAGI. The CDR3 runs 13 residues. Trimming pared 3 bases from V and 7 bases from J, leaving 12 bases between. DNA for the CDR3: TGTGCCAGCAGTTATGACTTCTCCGGGACCCAGTACTTC. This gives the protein CASSYDFSGTQYF.

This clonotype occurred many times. This chain's CDR3 is CASSYSGYEAFF. In nucleotides, the CDR3 is TGTGCCAGCAGTTACAGTGGGTATGAAGCTTTCTTT. The chain couples TRBV6-5 to TRBJ1-1, with D unresolved. Germline-derived CDR1 and CDR2 are MNHEY and SVGAGI. The CDR3 totals 12 residues. Trimming left V 2 bases short and J 7 bases short, with 8 bases between.

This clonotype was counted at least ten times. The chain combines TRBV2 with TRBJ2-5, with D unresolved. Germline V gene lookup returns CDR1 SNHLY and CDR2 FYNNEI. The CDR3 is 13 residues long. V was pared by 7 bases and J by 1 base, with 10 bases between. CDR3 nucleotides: TGTGCCAGCATACAGCAGATCCAAGAGACCCAGTACTTC. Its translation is CASIQQIQETQYF.

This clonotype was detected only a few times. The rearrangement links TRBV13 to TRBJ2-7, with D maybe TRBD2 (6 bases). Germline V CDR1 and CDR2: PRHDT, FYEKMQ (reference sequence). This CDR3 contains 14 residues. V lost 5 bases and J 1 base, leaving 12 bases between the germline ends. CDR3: CASSPVEGSYEQYF. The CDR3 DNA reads TGTGCCAGCAGCCCCGTGGAGGGATCCTACGAGCAGTACTTC.

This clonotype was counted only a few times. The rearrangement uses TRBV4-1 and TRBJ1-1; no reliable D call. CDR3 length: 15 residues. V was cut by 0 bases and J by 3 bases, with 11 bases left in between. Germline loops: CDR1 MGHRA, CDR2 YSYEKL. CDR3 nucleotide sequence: TGCGCCAGCAGCCAAGATGGGCAGTGGGACACTGAAGCTTTCTTT. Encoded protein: CASSQDGQWDTEAFF.

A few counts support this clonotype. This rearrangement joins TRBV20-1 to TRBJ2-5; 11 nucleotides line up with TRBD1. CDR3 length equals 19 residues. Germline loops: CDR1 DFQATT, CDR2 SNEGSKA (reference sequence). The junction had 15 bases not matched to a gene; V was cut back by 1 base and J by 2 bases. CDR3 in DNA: TGCAGTGCTAGAGGCCTAGGACAGGGGGCGCGGGTGGGGCAAGAGACCCAGTACTTC. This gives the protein CSARGLGQGARVGQETQYF.

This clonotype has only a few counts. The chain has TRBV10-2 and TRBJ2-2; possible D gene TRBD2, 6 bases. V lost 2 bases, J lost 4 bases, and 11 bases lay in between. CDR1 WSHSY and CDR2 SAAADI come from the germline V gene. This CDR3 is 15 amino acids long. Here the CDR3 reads CASSEAGQVTGELFF. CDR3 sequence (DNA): TGCGCCAGCAGTGAGGCGGGGCAAGTCACCGGGGAGCTGTTTTTT.

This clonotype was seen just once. The CDR3 DNA is TGTGCCAGCCGAACTCATAGCAATCAGCCCCAGCATTTT. It codes for CASRTHSNQPQHF. This sequence joins TRBV7-8 and TRBJ1-5, with D unclear. The CDR3 extends over 13 amino acids. V lost 8 bases to trimming and J lost 0 bases, with 8 bases between them. CDR1 SGHVS and CDR2 FQNEAQ come from the germline V gene.

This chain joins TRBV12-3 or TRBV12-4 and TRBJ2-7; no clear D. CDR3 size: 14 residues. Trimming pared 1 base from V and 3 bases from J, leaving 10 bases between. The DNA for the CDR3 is TGTGCCAGCAGTTTAGGTGTAGGGAACTACGAGCAGTACTTC. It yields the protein CASSLGVGNYEQYF.

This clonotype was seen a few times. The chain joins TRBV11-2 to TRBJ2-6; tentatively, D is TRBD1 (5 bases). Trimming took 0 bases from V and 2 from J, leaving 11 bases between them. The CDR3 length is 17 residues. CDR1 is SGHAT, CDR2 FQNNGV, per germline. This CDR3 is CASSLEPGITGANVLTF. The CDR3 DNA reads TGTGCCAGCAGCTTAGAACCAGGGATTACTGGGGCCAACGTCCTGACTTTC.

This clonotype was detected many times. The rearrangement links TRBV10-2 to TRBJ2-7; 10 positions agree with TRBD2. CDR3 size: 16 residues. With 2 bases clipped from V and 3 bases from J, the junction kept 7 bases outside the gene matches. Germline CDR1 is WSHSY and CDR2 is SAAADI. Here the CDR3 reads CASSEGLAGGLYEQYF. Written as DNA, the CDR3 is TGCGCCAGCAGTGAGGGTTTAGCGGGGGGTCTCTACGAGCAGTACTTC.

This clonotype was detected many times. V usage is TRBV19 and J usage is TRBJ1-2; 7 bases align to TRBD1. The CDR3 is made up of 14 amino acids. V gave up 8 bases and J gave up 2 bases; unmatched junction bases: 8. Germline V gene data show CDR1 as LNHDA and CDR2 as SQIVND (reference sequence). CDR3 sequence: CASSPETGNYGYTF. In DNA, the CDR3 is TGTGCCAGTTCCCCCGAGACAGGGAACTATGGCTACACCTTC.